This T cell receptor beta chain comes out of a study of blood T cell repertoires in COVID-19. Study summary: Italy, Spain and the United States were the sources of the convalescent and acute COVID-19 samples. The analysed material was cDNA or gDNA that came from T cells, B-cell-depleted T cells, or PBMCs.

Method: immunoSEQ multiplex PCR; TCRdb's copy keeps in-frame clones and lacks some. The table lists approximately 120,000 clones, approximately 80% of them singletons. The CDR3 has 18 residues. The V gene's germline CDR1 is SGHRS and CDR2 YFSETQ. V was shortened by 2 bases and J by 2 bases, with 23 bases between the two germline ends. Only a few counts were recorded for this clone. The chain has TRBV5-1 and TRBJ2-7; D possibly corresponds to TRBD1 (7 bases). Sequencing was done on a sample of peripheral blood. The source of this sequence is a woman aged 45 to 65 with acute or convalescent COVID-19. The DNA for the CDR3 is TGCGCCAGCAGCTTTTACCTCCGCGACAGGGACTTAACCTACGAGCAGTACTTC. This sequence encodes CASSFYLRDRDLTYEQYF.